This is a list of T cell receptor beta chains from one sample in a study of shared clonotypes between healthy human individuals. Sequencing used immunoSEQ multiplex PCR; TCRdb keeps in-frame clones, though not all of them. The table has fewer than 700,000 clones, about 95% seen once. The material sequenced was naive CD8+ T cells sorted from blood. All receptors derive from a woman younger than 45 in good health. CDR3s leave out the opening cysteine and the closing phenylalanine or tryptophan. The D gene is left open where the match is weak. Clone size, where shown, is once, few, many, or a class for clones that have expanded.

v_gene	j_gene	d_gene	abundance	CDR3aa
TRBV28	TRBJ2-7	NA	NA	ASSYPDRLNYEQY
TRBV2	TRBJ2-7	NA	NA	ASGGLIHPYEQY
TRBV7-9	TRBJ1-4	NA	NA	ASSPRTLNEKLF
TRBV10-1	TRBJ2-7	TRBD2	NA	ARQREGIYEQY
TRBV28	NA	NA	once	ASSLGPGFYEQY
TRBV28	TRBJ2-7	NA	NA	ASSSLGGIYEQY
TRBV28	TRBJ2-7	TRBD1	NA	ASSFSAGTGGYEQY
TRBV28	TRBJ2-5	NA	NA	ATWGDLPEETQY
TRBV27	TRBJ2-1	NA	NA	ASSGPTVNEQF
TRBV5-6	TRBJ2-5	NA	NA	ASSSGRPTSEETQY
TRBV6-5	TRBJ1-1	NA	NA	ASSLQIEAF
TRBV28	TRBJ1-5	NA	NA	ASSSGDYSNQPQH
TRBV5-6	TRBJ2-3	TRBD2	once	ASSRELISGRTDTQY
TRBV11-2	TRBJ2-7	TRBD2	few	ASRLTSGRTYEQY
TRBV5-1	TRBJ2-7	NA	once	ASSPDGYEQY
TRBV28	TRBJ1-5	NA	NA	ASAGWYRGRVWNQPQH
TRBV4-2	TRBJ2-1	NA	NA	ASENLPSLGNEQF
TRBV14	TRBJ1-1	NA	NA	ASSPDPPPEAF
TRBV5-4	TRBJ2-7	NA	once	ASSVGGFNAYEQY
TRBV6-6	TRBJ2-7	TRBD2	NA	ASGTHGTSGTYEQY
TRBV9	TRBJ2-2	NA	NA	ASSVAGDRKNTGELF
TRBV19	TRBJ1-5	NA	few	ASSIGLAGNQPQH
TRBV7-2	TRBJ1-2	NA	NA	ASDLGVYGYT
TRBV14	TRBJ2-3	NA	NA	ASSSWTADTQY
TRBV9	TRBJ2-7	NA	NA	ASSVGDFSYEQY